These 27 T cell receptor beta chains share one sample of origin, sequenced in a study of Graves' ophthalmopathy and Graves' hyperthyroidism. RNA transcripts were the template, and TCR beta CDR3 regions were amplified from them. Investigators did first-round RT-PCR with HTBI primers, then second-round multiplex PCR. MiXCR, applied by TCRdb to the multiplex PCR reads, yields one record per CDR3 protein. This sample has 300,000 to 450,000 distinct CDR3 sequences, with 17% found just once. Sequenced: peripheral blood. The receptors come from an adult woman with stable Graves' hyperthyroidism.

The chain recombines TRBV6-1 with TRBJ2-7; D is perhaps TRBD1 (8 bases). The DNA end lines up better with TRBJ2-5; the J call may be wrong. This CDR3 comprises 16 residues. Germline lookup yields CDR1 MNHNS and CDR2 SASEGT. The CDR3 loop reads CASSAPGQGGGETQYF. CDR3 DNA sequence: TGTGCCAGCAGTGCACCCGGACAGGGCGGGGGAGAGACCCAGTACTTC.

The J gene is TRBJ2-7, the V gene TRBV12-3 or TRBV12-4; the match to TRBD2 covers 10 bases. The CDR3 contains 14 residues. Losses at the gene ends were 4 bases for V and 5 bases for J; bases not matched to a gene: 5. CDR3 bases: TGTGCCAGCAGTTCTAGCGGGAGAGGCCACGAGCAGTACTTC. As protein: CASSSSGRGHEQYF.

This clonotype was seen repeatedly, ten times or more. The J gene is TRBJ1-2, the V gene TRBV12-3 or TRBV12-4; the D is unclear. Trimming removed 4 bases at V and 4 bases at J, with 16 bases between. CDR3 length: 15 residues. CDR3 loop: CASSSPRDGSYGYTF. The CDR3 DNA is TGTGCCAGCAGTTCCCCCCGAGATGGGAGCTATGGCTACACCTTC.

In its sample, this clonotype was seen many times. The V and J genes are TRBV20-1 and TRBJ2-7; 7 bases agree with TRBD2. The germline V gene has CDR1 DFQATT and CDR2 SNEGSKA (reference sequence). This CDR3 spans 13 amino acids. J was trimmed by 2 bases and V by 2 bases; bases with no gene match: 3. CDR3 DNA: TGCAGTGCTAGAAGGGGAGGGACCTACGAGCAGTACTTC. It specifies CSARRGGTYEQYF.

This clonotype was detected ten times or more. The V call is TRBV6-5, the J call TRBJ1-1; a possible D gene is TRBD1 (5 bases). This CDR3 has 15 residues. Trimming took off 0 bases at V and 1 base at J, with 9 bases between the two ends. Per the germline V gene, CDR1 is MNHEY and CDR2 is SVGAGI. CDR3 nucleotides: TGTGCCAGCAGTTACTCGTGGGGCGAGAACACTGAAGCTTTCTTT. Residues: CASSYSWGENTEAFF.

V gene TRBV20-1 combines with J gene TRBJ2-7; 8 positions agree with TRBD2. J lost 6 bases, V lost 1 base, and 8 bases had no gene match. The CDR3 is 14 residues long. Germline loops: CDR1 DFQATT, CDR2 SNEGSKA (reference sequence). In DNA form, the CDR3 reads TGCAGTGCTAGAGTAAGCGGGAGCGCCTGCGAGCAGTACTTC. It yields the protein CSARVSGSACEQYF.

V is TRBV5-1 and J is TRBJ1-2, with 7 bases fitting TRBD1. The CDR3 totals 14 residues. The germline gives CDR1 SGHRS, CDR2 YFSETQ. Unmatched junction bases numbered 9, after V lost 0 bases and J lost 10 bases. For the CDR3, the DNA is TGCGCCAGCAGCTTGGGGGGGACAGCTATCTCCTACACCTTC. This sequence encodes CASSLGGTAISYTF.

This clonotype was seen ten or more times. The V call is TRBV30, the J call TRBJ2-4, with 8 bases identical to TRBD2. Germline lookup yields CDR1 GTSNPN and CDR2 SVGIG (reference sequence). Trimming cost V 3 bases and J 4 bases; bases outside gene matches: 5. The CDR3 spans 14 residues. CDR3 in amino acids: CAWRRIAGKNIQYF. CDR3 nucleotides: TGTGCCTGGAGGAGGATAGCGGGGAAAAACATTCAGTACTTC. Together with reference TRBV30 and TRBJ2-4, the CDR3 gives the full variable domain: SQTIHQWPATLVQPVGSPLSLECTVEGTSNPNLYWYRQAAGRGLQLLFYSVGIGQISSEVPQNLSASRPQDRQFILSSKKLLLSDSGFYLCAWRRIAGKNIQYFGAGTRLSVL.

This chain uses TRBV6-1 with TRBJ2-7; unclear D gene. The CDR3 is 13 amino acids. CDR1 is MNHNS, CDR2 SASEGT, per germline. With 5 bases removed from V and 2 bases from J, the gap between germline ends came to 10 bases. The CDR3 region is CASSQNPTYEQYF. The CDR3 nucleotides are TGTGCCAGCAGTCAAAATCCTACCTACGAGCAGTACTTC.

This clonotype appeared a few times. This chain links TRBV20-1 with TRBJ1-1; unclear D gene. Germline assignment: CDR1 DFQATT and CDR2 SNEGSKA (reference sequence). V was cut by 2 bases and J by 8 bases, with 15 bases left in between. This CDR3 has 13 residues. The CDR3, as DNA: TGCAGTGCTAGATACGTGGGTTCTTGGGAAGCTTTCTTT. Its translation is CSARYVGSWEAFF.

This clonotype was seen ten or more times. The CDR3: CASSQVLDSAEAFF. The CDR3 DNA is TGCGCCAGCAGCCAAGTCTTAGACAGTGCTGAAGCTTTCTTT. The V and J genes are TRBV4-1 and TRBJ1-1, with D possibly TRBD1 on 5 matching bases. The V end lost 1 base, the J end lost 6 bases, and 12 bases lay between the germline ends. Germline-derived CDR1 and CDR2 are MGHRA and YSYEKL. This CDR3 region has 14 residues.

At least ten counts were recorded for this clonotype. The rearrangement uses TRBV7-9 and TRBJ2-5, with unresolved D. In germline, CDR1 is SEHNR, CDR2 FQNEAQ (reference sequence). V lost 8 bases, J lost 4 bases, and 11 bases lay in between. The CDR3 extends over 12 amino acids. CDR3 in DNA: TGTGCCAGCCGGGCCCTCTCAGAGACCCAGTACTTC. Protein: CASRALSETQYF. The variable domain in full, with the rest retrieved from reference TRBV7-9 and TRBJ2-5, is DTGVSQNPRHKITKRGQNVTFRCDPISEHNRLYWYRQTLGQGPEFLTYFQNEAQLEKSRLLSDRFSAERPKGSFSTLEIQRTEQGDSAMYLCASRALSETQYFGPGTRLLVL.

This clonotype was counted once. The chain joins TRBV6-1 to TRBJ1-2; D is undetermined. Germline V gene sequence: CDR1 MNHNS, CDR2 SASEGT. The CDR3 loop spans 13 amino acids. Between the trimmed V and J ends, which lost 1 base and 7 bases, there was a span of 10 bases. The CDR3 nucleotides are TGTGCCAGCAGTGAAGGGTTAATAAGTGGCTACACCTTC. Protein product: CASSEGLISGYTF.

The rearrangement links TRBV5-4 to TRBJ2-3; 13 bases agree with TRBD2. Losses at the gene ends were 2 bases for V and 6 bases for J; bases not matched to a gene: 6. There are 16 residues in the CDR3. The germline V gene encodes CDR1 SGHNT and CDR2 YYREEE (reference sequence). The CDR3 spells CASSFRLAGGGDTQYF. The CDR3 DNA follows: TGTGCCAGCAGCTTCAGACTAGCGGGAGGAGGGGATACGCAGTATTTT.

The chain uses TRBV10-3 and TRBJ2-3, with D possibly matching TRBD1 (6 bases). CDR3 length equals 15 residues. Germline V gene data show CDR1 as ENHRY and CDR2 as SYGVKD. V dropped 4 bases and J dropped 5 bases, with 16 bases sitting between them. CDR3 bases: TGTGCCATCAGTGCCCAGGGGCAGGTAGGAGATACGCAGTATTTT. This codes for CAISAQGQVGDTQYF.

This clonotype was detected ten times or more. The CDR3 sequence is CSARQAGLAEQYF. Written as DNA, the CDR3 is TGCAGTGCTAGACAGGCCGGATTGGCCGAGCAGTACTTC. The chain combines TRBV20-1 with TRBJ2-7; D is undetermined. CDR3 length: 13 residues. Germline CDR1 reads DFQATT; CDR2 reads SNEGSKA (reference sequence). The V gene lost 2 bases and the J gene lost 6 bases, with 14 bases spanning the gap.

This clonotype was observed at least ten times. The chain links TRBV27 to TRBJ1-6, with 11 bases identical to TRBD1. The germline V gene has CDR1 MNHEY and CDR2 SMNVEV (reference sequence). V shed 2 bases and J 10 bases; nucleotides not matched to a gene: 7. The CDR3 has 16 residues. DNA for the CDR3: TGTGCCAGCAGTTTACTACTCGGGACAGGGGGGTCACCCCTCCACTTT. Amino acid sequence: CASSLLLGTGGSPLHF.

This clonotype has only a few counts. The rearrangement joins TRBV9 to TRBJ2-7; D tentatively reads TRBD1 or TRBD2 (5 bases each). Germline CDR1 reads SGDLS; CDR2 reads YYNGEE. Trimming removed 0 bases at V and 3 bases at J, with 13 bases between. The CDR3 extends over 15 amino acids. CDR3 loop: CASSVGPVGDYEQYF. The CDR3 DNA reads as TGTGCCAGCAGCGTAGGGCCGGTGGGGGACTACGAGCAGTACTTC.

For the CDR3, the DNA is TGCGCCAGCAGCTCCCTTCGTAGCGGCGAGACCCAGTACTTC. It specifies CASSSLRSGETQYF. The chain links TRBV5-1 to TRBJ2-5, with D maybe TRBD2 (6 bases). Germline CDR1 is SGHRS and CDR2 is YFSETQ. The CDR3 extends over 14 amino acids. V shed 3 bases and J shed 5 bases, with 14 bases lying between them.

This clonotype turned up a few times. The CDR3 region has the DNA TGCAGCGTGCGGGAGGGCCACACCGGGGAGCTGTTTTTT. Amino acid sequence: CSVREGHTGELFF. The chain carries TRBV29-1 and TRBJ2-2, with TRBD2 identical over 9 bases. With V trimmed by 6 bases and J by 3 bases, 2 bases remained unmatched. Germline assignment: CDR1 SQVTM and CDR2 ANQGSEA. This CDR3 has 13 amino acids.

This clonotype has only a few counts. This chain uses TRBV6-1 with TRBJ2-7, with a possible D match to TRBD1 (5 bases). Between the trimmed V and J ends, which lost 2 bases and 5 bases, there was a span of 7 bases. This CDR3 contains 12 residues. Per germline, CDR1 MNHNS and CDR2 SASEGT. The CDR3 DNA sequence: TGTGCCAGCAGTGAACCCAGGGACGAGCAGTACTTC. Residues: CASSEPRDEQYF.

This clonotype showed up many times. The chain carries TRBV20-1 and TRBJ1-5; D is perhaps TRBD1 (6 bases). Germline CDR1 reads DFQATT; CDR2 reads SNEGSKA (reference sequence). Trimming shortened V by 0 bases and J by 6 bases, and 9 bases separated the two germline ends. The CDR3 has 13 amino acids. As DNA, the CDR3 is TGCAGTGCTAGAGACGGGGGCGGTCAGCCCCAGCATTTT. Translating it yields CSARDGGGQPQHF.

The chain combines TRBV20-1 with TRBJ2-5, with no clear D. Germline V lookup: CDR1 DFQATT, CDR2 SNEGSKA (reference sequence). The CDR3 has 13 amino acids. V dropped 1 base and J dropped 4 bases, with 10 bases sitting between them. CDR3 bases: TGCAGTGCTAGAGCTGACCGGCGAGAGACCCAGTACTTC. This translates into CSARADRRETQYF.

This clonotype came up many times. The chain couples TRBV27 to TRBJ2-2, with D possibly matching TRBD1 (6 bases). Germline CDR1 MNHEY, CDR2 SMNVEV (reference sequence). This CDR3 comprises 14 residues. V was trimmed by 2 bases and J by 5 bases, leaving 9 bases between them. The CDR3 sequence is CASSLTGHTGELFF. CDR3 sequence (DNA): TGTGCCAGCAGTTTAACAGGGCATACCGGGGAGCTGTTTTTT.

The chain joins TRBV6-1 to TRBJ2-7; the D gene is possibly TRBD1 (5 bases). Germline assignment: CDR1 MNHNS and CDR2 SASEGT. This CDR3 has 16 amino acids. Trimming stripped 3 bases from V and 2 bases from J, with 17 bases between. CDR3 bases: TGTGCCAGCAGTGAGTGGCAGGGAAATCTCCCCTACGAGCAGTACTTC. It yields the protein CASSEWQGNLPYEQYF.

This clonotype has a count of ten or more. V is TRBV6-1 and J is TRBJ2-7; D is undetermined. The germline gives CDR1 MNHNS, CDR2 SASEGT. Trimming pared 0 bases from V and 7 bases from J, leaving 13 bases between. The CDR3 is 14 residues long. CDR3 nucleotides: TGTGCCAGCAGTGAAGCGGGCAGGCTTGGGGAGCAGTACTTC. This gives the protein CASSEAGRLGEQYF.

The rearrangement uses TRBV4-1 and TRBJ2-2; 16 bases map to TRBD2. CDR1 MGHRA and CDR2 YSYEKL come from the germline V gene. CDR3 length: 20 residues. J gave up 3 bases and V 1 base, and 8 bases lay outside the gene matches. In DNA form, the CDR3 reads TGCGCCAGCAGCCAAGGGGACCCGGGACTAGCGGGAGGGGACACCGGGGAGCTGTTTTTT. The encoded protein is CASSQGDPGLAGGDTGELFF.